The TCR beta chain under discussion was sequenced for a study of T cells after yellow fever vaccination. CDR3 size: 14 residues. Germline V CDR1 and CDR2: SGHRS, YFSETQ. The germline V and J ends were trimmed by 5 bases and 2 bases, with 12 bases remaining between them. Regarding the study as a whole: Although most clonotypes did not, a small share appeared in both CD4 and CD8 compartments. FACS-sorted repertoires could harbor abundant contaminating bulk-population clonotypes. Among primary-vaccination clones, most reappeared after the booster, at around 97% for CD4 and 88% for CD8.

A process of 5'RACE template switching, which added a universal primer site and UMIs, was used to make TCR cDNA. From the 5' RACE reads, TCRdb called clonotypes with MiXCR, one entry per CDR3 protein. The repertoire holds hundreds of thousands of distinct CDR3 sequences, with roughly 14% as singletons. This clonotype was counted between two and nine times. Its antigen is still unknown. The source is a man aged 25-40 years who received the YFV17D yellow fever vaccine. The chain combines TRBV5-1 with TRBJ2-3; D is undetermined. The specimen was PBMCs, collected on the day of the yellow fever booster vaccination. CDR3 sequence reads: CASSPGDITDTQYF. The CDR3 nucleotides read TGCGCCAGCAGTCCCGGTGACATCACAGATACGCAGTATTTT.